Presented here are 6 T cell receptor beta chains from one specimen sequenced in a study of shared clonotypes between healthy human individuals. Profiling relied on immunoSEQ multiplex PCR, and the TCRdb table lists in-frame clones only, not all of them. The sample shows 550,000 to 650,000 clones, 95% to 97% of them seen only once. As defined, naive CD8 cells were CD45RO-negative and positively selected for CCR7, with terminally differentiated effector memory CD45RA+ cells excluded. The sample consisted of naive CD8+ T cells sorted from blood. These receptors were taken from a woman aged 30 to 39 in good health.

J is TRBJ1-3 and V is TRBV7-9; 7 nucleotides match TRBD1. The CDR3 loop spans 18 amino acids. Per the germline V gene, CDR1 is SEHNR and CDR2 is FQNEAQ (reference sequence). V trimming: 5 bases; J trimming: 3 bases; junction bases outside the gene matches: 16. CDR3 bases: TGTGCCAGCAGCCCACAGGGGTCGGGACTGAACTTTGGAAACACCATATATTTT. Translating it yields CASSPQGSGLNFGNTIYF.

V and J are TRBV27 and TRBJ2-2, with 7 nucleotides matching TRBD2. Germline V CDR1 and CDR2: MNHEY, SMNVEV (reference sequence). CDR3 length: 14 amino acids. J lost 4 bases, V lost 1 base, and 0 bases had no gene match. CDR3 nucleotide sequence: TGTGCCAGCAGTTTATGGGGGGGCACCGGGGAGCTGTTTTTT. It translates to CASSLWGGTGELFF.

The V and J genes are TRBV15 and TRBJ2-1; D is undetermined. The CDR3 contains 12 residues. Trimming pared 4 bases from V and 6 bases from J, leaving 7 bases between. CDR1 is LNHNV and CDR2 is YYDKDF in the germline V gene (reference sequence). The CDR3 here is CATSNQSNEQFF. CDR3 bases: TGTGCCACCAGCAACCAGAGCAATGAGCAGTTCTTC.

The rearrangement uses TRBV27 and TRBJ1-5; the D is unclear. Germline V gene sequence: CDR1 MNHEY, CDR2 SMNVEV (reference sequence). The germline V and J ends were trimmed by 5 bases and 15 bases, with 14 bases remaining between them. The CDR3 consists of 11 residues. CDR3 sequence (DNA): TGTGCCAGCAGTACCCCAGCGGGGTGGCATTTT. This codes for CASSTPAGWHF.

This chain's CDR3 is CASSRGLLAGPPGELFF. CDR3 coding DNA: TGTGCCAGCAGCCGCGGACTTCTAGCGGGTCCTCCCGGGGAGCTGTTTTTT. This chain links TRBV14 with TRBJ2-2, with 8 bases identical to TRBD2. After removal of 4 bases from V and 6 bases from J, the junction contained 13 bases not matched to a gene. This CDR3 is 17 amino acids long. The germline CDR1 and CDR2 sequences are SGHDN and FVKESK.

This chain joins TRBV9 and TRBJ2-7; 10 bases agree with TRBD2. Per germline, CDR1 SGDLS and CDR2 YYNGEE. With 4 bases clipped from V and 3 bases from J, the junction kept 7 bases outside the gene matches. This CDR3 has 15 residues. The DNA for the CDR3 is TGTGCCAGCAGCCCCTCGGGACTAGCGCACTACGAGCAGTACTTC. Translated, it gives CASSPSGLAHYEQYF.